This T cell receptor (beta chain) was sequenced during a study of blood T cell repertoires in COVID-19. Measured with immunoSEQ multiplex PCR; TCRdb has only the in-frame clones, and not every one. Of 250,000 to 300,000 clones listed, more than 70% are singletons. The CDR3 contains 16 residues. V lost 5 bases, J lost 0 bases, and 7 bases stayed unmatched. CDR1 and CDR2 (germline): GTSNPN, SVGIG (reference sequence). Material for sequencing was peripheral blood. The chain is built from TRBV30 and TRBJ2-6; TRBD1 agrees at 7 bases. The clonotype was recovered from a woman under 40 with COVID-19, enrolled during active disease. This chain's CDR3 is CAWGKGASSGANVLTF. In DNA form, the CDR3 reads TGTGCCTGGGGGAAGGGGGCGTCCTCTGGGGCCAACGTCCTGACTTTC.